The present T cell receptor (beta chain) was sequenced within a study of shared clonotypes between healthy human individuals. Background on the study: For every donor, three CD4 naive, three CD4 memory, two CD8 naive and one CD8 memory plates were used.

Findings of the study overall: Larger estimated richness was generally recorded for naive subsets relative to memory subsets. Researchers sampled blood only, noting tissue repertoires likely differ.

The CDR3 spans 14 residues. Germline assignment: CDR1 SGDLS and CDR2 YYNGEE. The V end lost 3 bases, the J end lost 7 bases, and 16 bases lay between the germline ends. Profiling relied on immunoSEQ multiplex PCR, and the TCRdb table lists in-frame clones only, not all of them. This sample has approximately 640,000 clones, with 90% found just once. Concerning this clone: Its antigen is not identified.

The donors, all of them Caucasian adults, lived in Nashville, Tennessee. The source of this sequence is a young man in good health. Some clones in this sample may be carry-over from other donors' samples. The chain carries TRBV9 and TRBJ1-2, with TRBD1 as a possible D gene (6 bases). Sequenced sample: memory CD8+ T cells from PBMCs. Subset here: CD45RO+ cells pooled with CCR7-negative TemRA cells. As DNA, the CDR3 is TGTGCCAGCAGCGCCGGAGAGGGGGTACTTGGCTACACCTTC. It yields the protein CASSAGEGVLGYTF.